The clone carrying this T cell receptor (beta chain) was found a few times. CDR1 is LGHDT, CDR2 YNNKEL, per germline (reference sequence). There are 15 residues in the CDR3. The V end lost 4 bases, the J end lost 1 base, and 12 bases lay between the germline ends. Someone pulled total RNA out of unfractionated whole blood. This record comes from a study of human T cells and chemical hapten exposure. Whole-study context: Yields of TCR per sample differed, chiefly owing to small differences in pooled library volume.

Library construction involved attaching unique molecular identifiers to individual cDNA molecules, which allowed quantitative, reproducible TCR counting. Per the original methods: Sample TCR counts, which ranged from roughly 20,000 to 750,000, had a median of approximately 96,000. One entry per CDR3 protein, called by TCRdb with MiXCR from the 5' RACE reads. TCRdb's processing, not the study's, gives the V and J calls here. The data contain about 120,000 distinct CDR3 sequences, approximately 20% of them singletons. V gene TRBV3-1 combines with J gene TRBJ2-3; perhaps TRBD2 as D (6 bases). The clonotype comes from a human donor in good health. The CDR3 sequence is CASSRDFLRTDTQYF. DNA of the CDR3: TGTGCCAGCAGCCGGGACTTTCTCCGCACAGATACGCAGTATTTT.